Listed here are 10 T cell receptor beta chains from one sample, sequenced in a study of blood T cell repertoires in COVID-19. Measured with immunoSEQ multiplex PCR; TCRdb has only the in-frame clones, and not every one. The table has fewer than 180,000 clones, 87% seen once. Sequences were obtained from peripheral blood. The receptors shown here come from a woman in her sixties with active or convalescent COVID-19.

J is TRBJ1-1 and V is TRBV2, with TRBD1 identical over 7 bases. CDR1 is SNHLY, CDR2 FYNNEI, per germline. The ends lost 7 bases at V and 1 base at J; junction bases unmatched: 6. The CDR3 sequence is 14 residues long. CDR3 protein: CASTGDSENTEAFF. CDR3 in DNA: TGTGCCAGCACCGGGGACAGCGAGAACACTGAAGCTTTCTTT. Full variable domain (rest looked up from reference TRBV2 and TRBJ1-1): EPEVTQTPSHQVTQMGQEVILRCVPISNHLYFYWYRQILGQKVEFLVSFYNNEISEKSEIFDDQFSVERPDGSNFTLKIRSTKLEDSAMYFCASTGDSENTEAFFGQGTRLTVV.

This rearrangement joins TRBV5-6 to TRBJ2-7; 10 nucleotides match TRBD1. Trimming cost V 4 bases and J 0 bases; bases outside gene matches: 4. The CDR3 spans 15 residues. Germline loops: CDR1 SGHDT, CDR2 YYEEEE. The chain's CDR3 is CASSVRDRGSYEQYF. DNA of the CDR3: TGTGCCAGCAGCGTCCGGGACAGGGGCTCCTACGAGCAGTACTTC.

The chain couples TRBV11-2 to TRBJ2-1; no firm D call. With 1 base removed from V and 0 bases from J, the gap between germline ends came to 10 bases. The CDR3 length is 16 residues. Germline V gene lookup returns CDR1 SGHAT and CDR2 FQNNGV. CDR3 sequence (DNA): TGTGCCAGCAGCTTAGGTCGGTCGCCCTCCTACAATGAGCAGTTCTTC. Its translation is CASSLGRSPSYNEQFF.

J is TRBJ2-7 and V is TRBV2; 7 bases fit TRBD1. This CDR3 contains 14 residues. The germline V gene has CDR1 SNHLY and CDR2 FYNNEI. V gave up 5 bases and J gave up 7 bases; unmatched junction bases: 11. CDR3 DNA sequence: TGTGCCAGCAGTCCACTACTAGGGGGCCAAGAGCAGTACTTC. Translation gives CASSPLLGGQEQYF.

J is TRBJ2-1 and V is TRBV30; 7 bases map to TRBD1. With 5 bases clipped from V and 8 bases from J, the junction kept 6 bases outside the gene matches. The CDR3 consists of 12 residues. CDR1 and CDR2 from the germline V gene are GTSNPN and SVGIG (reference sequence). The chain's CDR3 is CAWGVQGDEQFF. CDR3 DNA: TGTGCCTGGGGGGTGCAGGGGGATGAGCAGTTCTTC.

The chain recombines TRBV11-2 with TRBJ1-6, with no clear D. Germline CDR1 is SGHAT and CDR2 is FQNNGV. Trimming removed 5 bases from V and 5 bases from J, with 10 bases in between. The CDR3 is 14 residues long. As DNA, the CDR3 is TGTGCCAGCAGCATTCGTATAGATAATTCACCCCTCCACTTT. Translation gives CASSIRIDNSPLHF.

The sample holds many counts of this clone. The chain employs TRBV3-1 (or the pseudogene TRBV3-2) and TRBJ2-5, with a weak D call TRBD1 (5 bases). Trimming took off 2 bases at V and 5 bases at J, with 15 bases between the two ends. This CDR3 is built from 15 residues. Germline lookup yields CDR1 LGHDT and CDR2 YNNKEL (reference sequence). The CDR3 is CASSQPDRPGETQYF. DNA of the CDR3: TGTGCCAGCAGCCAACCGGACCGCCCAGGGGAGACCCAGTACTTC.

This clone was detected only once. The chain is built from TRBV19 and TRBJ1-1; D gene uncertain. The CDR3 is 14 residues long. Looked up from germline, CDR1 is LNHDA and CDR2 is SQIVND (reference sequence). Between the trimmed V and J ends, which lost 7 bases and 1 base, there was a span of 13 bases. CDR3 coding DNA: TGTGCCAGTAAGGATGCCAACAGGAACACTGAAGCTTTCTTT. It encodes CASKDANRNTEAFF.

The sample holds one count of this clone. V usage is TRBV5-1 and J usage is TRBJ1-3; the match to TRBD1 covers 8 bases. V dropped 0 bases and J dropped 2; count of bases not matched to a gene: 4. Germline V gene lookup returns CDR1 SGHRS and CDR2 YFSETQ. The CDR3 covers 16 residues. The CDR3 protein is CASSLEWTGTGNTIYF. DNA of the CDR3: TGCGCCAGCAGCTTGGAGTGGACAGGGACTGGAAACACCATATATTTT.

The gene calls are TRBV12-5 and TRBJ2-5, with D unclear. The germline V gene encodes CDR1 LGHNT and CDR2 FRNRAP. The V end lost 0 bases, the J end lost 5 bases, and 10 bases lay between the germline ends. The CDR3 is made up of 14 amino acids. CDR3: CASGLVPGLETQYF. CDR3 sequence (DNA): TGTGCTAGTGGTTTGGTACCAGGATTGGAGACCCAGTACTTC. Full variable domain (rest looked up from reference TRBV12-5 and TRBJ2-5): DARVTQTPRHKVTEMGQEVTMRCQPILGHNTVFWYRQTMMQGLELLAYFRNRAPLDDSGMPKDRFSAEMPDATLATLKIQPSEPRDSAVYFCASGLVPGLETQYFGPGTRLLVL.